Below are 20 T cell receptor beta chains sequenced from a single sample in a study of blood T cell repertoires in COVID-19. TCRdb keeps only in-frame clones here, not all; method: immunoSEQ multiplex PCR. The table records approximately 200,000 clones, about 91% of them present only once. The sample comprised PBMCs or T cells enriched from blood (not recorded which). The origin of the receptors is a man between 18 and 29 years old with acute COVID-19.

This chain links TRBV2 with TRBJ2-3, with 9 bases aligning to TRBD2. J was trimmed by 0 bases and V by 4 bases; bases with no gene match: 5. CDR1 is SNHLY, CDR2 FYNNEI, per germline. This CDR3 has 16 residues. CDR3 amino acids: CASSANSGGSTDTQYF. Here the CDR3 DNA reads TGTGCCAGCAGTGCGAATAGCGGGGGAAGCACAGATACGCAGTATTTT.

The CDR3, as DNA: TGTGCCTGGAGGTATACTTACGCTAACTATGGCTACACCTTC. Translated: CAWRYTYANYGYTF. This chain connects TRBV30 to TRBJ1-2, with D hard to call. Trimming left V 3 bases short and J 0 bases short, with 11 bases between. Germline lookup yields CDR1 GTSNPN and CDR2 SVGIG (reference sequence). There are 14 residues in the CDR3.

The chain joins TRBV27 to TRBJ2-5; D remains ambiguous. Germline CDR1 and CDR2: MNHEY and SMNVEV (reference sequence). The CDR3 sequence is 16 residues long. V was trimmed by 2 bases and J by 4 bases, leaving 17 bases between them. The CDR3 DNA is TGTGCCAGCAGTTTAAGTTTCTCCCGTCCAGTAGAGACCCAGTACTTC. As protein: CASSLSFSRPVETQYF.

This chain links TRBV2 with TRBJ1-2, with a possible D match to TRBD1 (5 bases). The CDR3 runs to 12 residues. Germline lookup yields CDR1 SNHLY and CDR2 FYNNEI. V lost 7 bases, J lost 3 bases, and 9 bases lay in between. CDR3 DNA sequence: TGTGCCAGCATGGGGGGAGACTATGGCTACACCTTC. Its translation: CASMGGDYGYTF.

V is TRBV5-1 and J is TRBJ2-7; 11 bases are a match to TRBD2. Looked up from germline, CDR1 is SGHRS and CDR2 is YFSETQ. CDR3 size: 16 residues. V trimming: 0 bases; J trimming: 4 bases; junction bases outside the gene matches: 6. The CDR3 bases are TGCGCCAGCAGCTTGGCCACGACTAGCGGGAAGTACGAGCAGTACTTC. This sequence encodes CASSLATTSGKYEQYF. Filled out from reference TRBV5-1 and TRBJ2-7, the complete variable domain reads KAGVTQTPRYLIKTRGQQVTLSCSPISGHRSVSWYQQTPGQGLQFLFEYFSETQRNKGNFPGRFSGRQFSNSRSEMNVSTLELGDSALYLCASSLATTSGKYEQYFGPGTRLTVT.

The gene calls are TRBV7-3 and TRBJ1-1; D may be TRBD1 (5 bases). This CDR3 region has 13 residues. V was trimmed by 0 bases and J by 5 bases, leaving 7 bases between them. Germline CDR1 SGHTA, CDR2 FQGTGA. CDR3 sequence reads: CASSLTGDTEAFF. In DNA, the CDR3 is TGTGCCAGCAGCTTAACAGGGGATACTGAAGCTTTCTTT.

The chain couples TRBV30 to TRBJ2-7, with D tentatively TRBD1 (5 bases). Germline V lookup: CDR1 GTSNPN, CDR2 SVGIG (reference sequence). The CDR3 totals 12 residues. Trimming pared 1 base from V and 4 bases from J, leaving 8 bases between. CDR3: CAWSAQGYEQYF. In DNA, the CDR3 is TGTGCCTGGAGTGCTCAGGGTTACGAGCAGTACTTC.

This chain connects TRBV27 to TRBJ1-2, with D hard to call. Deletions cut 0 bases from V and 0 bases from J, with 14 bases between. This CDR3 is 17 amino acids long. The germline V gene has CDR1 MNHEY and CDR2 SMNVEV (reference sequence). CDR3 coding DNA: TGTGCCAGCAGTTTATCAACGACATCCACGTCTAACTATGGCTACACCTTC. Its translation is CASSLSTTSTSNYGYTF.

The gene calls are TRBV27 and TRBJ2-1; 13 nucleotides match TRBD2. Per germline, CDR1 MNHEY and CDR2 SMNVEV (reference sequence). Germline trimming cut 3 bases from V and 7 bases from J; bases unmatched to any gene: 6. CDR3 length: 16 amino acids. The CDR3 coding sequence is TGTGCCAGCAGTTTCCTACTAGCGGGAGGGTTAAATGAGCAGTTCTTC. This encodes CASSFLLAGGLNEQFF.

This sequence joins TRBV7-2 and TRBJ2-7; D is perhaps TRBD2 (7 bases). Germline V gene data show CDR1 as SGHTA and CDR2 as FQGNSA. The V gene lost 5 bases and the J gene lost 3 bases, with 14 bases spanning the gap. The CDR3 has 14 amino acids. The CDR3 loop is CASSPEGGLYEQYF. The CDR3, as DNA: TGTGCCAGCAGCCCCGAGGGGGGGCTCTACGAGCAGTACTTC.

The chain links TRBV7-2 to TRBJ2-3; possibly TRBD1 for D (5 bases). CDR3 length equals 12 residues. The germline gives CDR1 SGHTA, CDR2 FQGNSA. CDR3 amino acids: CASRVRADTQYF. The DNA of the CDR3 is TGTGCATCCAGGGTGCGCGCAGATACGCAGTATTTT.

V and J are TRBV7-3 and TRBJ2-1, with 10 bases that match TRBD2. The CDR3 runs to 15 residues. CDR1 and CDR2 (germline): SGHTA, FQGTGA. The ends lost 5 bases at V and 3 bases at J; junction bases unmatched: 4. CDR3 in DNA: TGTGCCAGCAGCCGTTCTAGCGGGGGCTACAATGAGCAGTTCTTC. This codes for CASSRSSGGYNEQFF. Based on the CDR3 plus reference TRBV7-3 and TRBJ2-1, the full variable domain is GAGVSQTPSNKVTEKGKYVELRCDPISGHTALYWYRQSLGQGPEFLIYFQGTGAADDSGLPNDRFFAVRPEGSVSTLKIQRTERGDSAVYLCASSRSSGGYNEQFFGPGTRLTVL.

This chain links TRBV7-2 with TRBJ2-4, with D possibly TRBD1 on 5 matching bases. The CDR3 sequence is 16 residues long. Germline V gene data show CDR1 as SGHTA and CDR2 as FQGNSA. Trimming stripped 5 bases from V and 3 bases from J, with 17 bases between. The CDR3 nucleotides read TGTGCCAGCAGCGTGTCCCAGACAGATGACAAAAACATTCAGTACTTC. This encodes CASSVSQTDDKNIQYF. Full variable domain (rest looked up from reference TRBV7-2 and TRBJ2-4): GAGVSQSPSNKVTEKGKDVELRCDPISGHTALYWYRQSLGQGLEFLIYFQGNSAPDKSGLPSDRFSAERTGGSVSTLTIQRTQQEDSAVYLCASSVSQTDDKNIQYFGAGTRLSVL.

This clone turned up a few times. The chain employs TRBV7-9 and TRBJ1-1; 7 bases fit TRBD1. V trimming: 5 bases; J trimming: 1 base; junction bases outside the gene matches: 7. The CDR3 extends over 15 amino acids. CDR1 and CDR2 from the germline V gene are SEHNR and FQNEAQ (reference sequence). The CDR3 loop is CASSPQGIQNTEAFF. The CDR3 region has the DNA TGTGCCAGCAGCCCACAGGGGATACAGAACACTGAAGCTTTCTTT.

V usage is TRBV21-1 and J usage is TRBJ2-1; the table's D call TRBD2 went unverified against the DNA. TRBV21-1 is a recognized pseudogene. CDR3 size: 14 residues. CDR3 bases: TGTGCCAGCAGCAAAAAGCGGGGGGACAATGAGCAGTTCTTC. Translation gives CASSKKRGDNEQFF.

The chain joins TRBV5-1 to TRBJ2-7, with TRBD2 as a possible D gene (5 bases). Germline V gives CDR1 SGHRS, CDR2 YFSETQ. This CDR3 contains 13 residues. Trimming removed 3 bases at V and 0 bases at J, with 7 bases between. CDR3 sequence reads: CASSSTSSYEQYF. The CDR3 bases are TGCGCCAGCAGCTCCACTAGCTCCTACGAGCAGTACTTC. The whole variable domain, filled in from reference TRBV5-1 and TRBJ2-7, reads KAGVTQTPRYLIKTRGQQVTLSCSPISGHRSVSWYQQTPGQGLQFLFEYFSETQRNKGNFPGRFSGRQFSNSRSEMNVSTLELGDSALYLCASSSTSSYEQYFGPGTRLTVT.

This chain joins TRBV6-1 and TRBJ1-3; D is unclear. The CDR3 is made up of 14 amino acids. Germline assignment: CDR1 MNHNS and CDR2 SASEGT. Trimming shortened V by 0 bases and J by 0 bases, and 3 bases separated the two germline ends. The CDR3 protein is CASSEASSGNTIYF. The CDR3 bases are TGTGCCAGCAGTGAAGCGAGCTCTGGAAACACCATATATTTT.

This chain uses TRBV9 with TRBJ1-2; 9 nucleotides align to TRBD1. The CDR3 consists of 13 residues. The germline gives CDR1 SGDLS, CDR2 YYNGEE. Losses at the gene ends were 4 bases for V and 6 bases for J; bases not matched to a gene: 4. CDR3 DNA: TGTGCCAGCAGCATGGACAGGGGCCATGGCTACACCTTC. This sequence encodes CASSMDRGHGYTF.

V and J are TRBV27 and TRBJ1-5; possible D gene TRBD1, 6 bases. Germline CDR1 is MNHEY and CDR2 is SMNVEV (reference sequence). CDR3 size: 16 residues. Trimming stripped 5 bases from V and 5 bases from J, with 19 bases between. The CDR3 nucleotides are TGTGCCAGCAGTCTGGACAGTTCCTCAGGCTATCAGCCCCAGCATTTT. It translates to CASSLDSSSGYQPQHF.

The V gene is TRBV7-9, the J gene TRBJ1-5, with unresolved D. CDR1 and CDR2 (germline): SEHNR, FQNEAQ (reference sequence). Deletions cut 3 bases from V and 5 bases from J, with 14 bases between. This CDR3 comprises 15 residues. CDR3 amino acids: CASSLIKPLYQPQHF. CDR3 bases: TGTGCCAGCAGCTTGATTAAGCCCCTGTATCAGCCCCAGCATTTT.